The 8 T cell receptor beta chains listed next were all sequenced from one sample in a study of beta chain features in type 1 diabetes. The sequenced template was cDNA made from the entire isolated RNA. TCRdb keeps only in-frame clones here, not all; method: immunoSEQ multiplex PCR. The sample yields 400,000 to 600,000 clones, about 32% seen once. The sample consisted of naive CD4+ T cells from blood. The receptors here all came from a man between 18 and 35 years old in good health.

This clone was seen a few times. The chain employs TRBV7-6 and TRBJ2-5; 10 bases are a match to TRBD1. With V trimmed by 5 bases and J by 3 bases, 3 bases remained unmatched. This CDR3 contains 14 residues. Germline V gene sequence: CDR1 SGHVS, CDR2 FNYEAQ. Here the CDR3 reads CASSRGTGEETQYF. The CDR3 nucleotides read TGTGCCAGCAGCCGCGGGACAGGGGAAGAGACCCAGTACTTC.

In its sample, this clone was seen a few times. The CDR3 DNA sequence: TGTGCCAGCAGCTTACCGGGGGCAGCAGATACGCAGTATTTT. Translation gives CASSLPGAADTQYF. This chain joins TRBV11-1 and TRBJ2-3; D assignment may be TRBD1 or TRBD2 (6 bases each). This CDR3 has 14 amino acids. V was clipped by 2 bases and J by 4 bases, with 10 bases between them. Germline CDR1 SGHAT, CDR2 FQDESV (reference sequence).

The chain carries TRBV30 and TRBJ2-3; the match to TRBD1 covers 7 bases. This CDR3 has 15 amino acids. The V segment lost 4 bases and the J segment 3 bases; nucleotides outside the gene matches: 10. The germline V gene encodes CDR1 GTSNPN and CDR2 SVGIG (reference sequence). CDR3 nucleotide sequence: TGTGCCTGGACCCCAAGCGACAGGGAGACAGATACGCAGTATTTT. It translates to CAWTPSDRETDTQYF.

The chain carries TRBV30 and TRBJ1-5; D possibly corresponds to TRBD1 (5 bases). Germline V lookup: CDR1 GTSNPN, CDR2 SVGIG (reference sequence). CDR3 size: 13 residues. Trimming removed 2 bases at V and 7 bases at J, with 12 bases between. The CDR3 region is CAWSLGTVQPQHF. Written as DNA, the CDR3 is TGTGCCTGGAGTTTAGGGACCGTGCAGCCCCAGCATTTT.

The chain is built from TRBV28 and TRBJ2-3; weak D call: TRBD1 (5 bases). This CDR3 spans 15 amino acids. Trimming took off 6 bases at V and 2 bases at J, with 15 bases between the two ends. Per the germline V gene, CDR1 is MDHEN and CDR2 is SYDVKM. As DNA, the CDR3 is TGTGCCAGCAGCCGAGTCGACAGAAACACAGATACGCAGTATTTT. Its protein product is CASSRVDRNTDTQYF.

This clone has a handful of counts. V and J are TRBV29-1 and TRBJ1-2; 9 positions match TRBD1. The J segment lost 6 bases and the V segment lost 4 bases, leaving 3 bases of the junction unmatched. The CDR3 is made up of 12 amino acids. The V gene's germline CDR1 is SQVTM and CDR2 ANQGSEA. CDR3 sequence: CSVGDRVNGYTF. CDR3 in DNA: TGCAGCGTTGGGGACAGGGTCAATGGCTACACCTTC.

The chain joins TRBV19 to TRBJ2-1; D uncertain. From germline, CDR1 is LNHDA and CDR2 SQIVND (reference sequence). The CDR3 is 11 amino acids. V was pared by 8 bases and J by 6 bases, with 8 bases between. CDR3 DNA: TGTGCCAGTTCTTCGGCCAATGAGCAGTTCTTC. Residues: CASSSANEQFF. Based on the CDR3 plus reference TRBV19 and TRBJ2-1, the full variable domain is DGGITQSPKYLFRKEGQNVTLSCEQNLNHDAMYWYRQDPGQGLRLIYYSQIVNDFQKGDIAEGYSVSREKKESFPLTVTSAQKNPTAFYLCASSSANEQFFGPGTRLTVL.

V usage is TRBV2 and J usage is TRBJ1-2; D call uncertain. This CDR3 is built from 13 residues. Germline-derived CDR1 and CDR2 are SNHLY and FYNNEI. Trimming pared 1 base from V and 4 bases from J, leaving 7 bases between. This CDR3 is CASSEETFYGYTF. CDR3 nucleotides: TGTGCCAGCAGTGAAGAGACGTTCTATGGCTACACCTTC.